A selection of T cell receptor beta chains follows, all from one sample in a study of blood T cell repertoires in COVID-19. The assay was immunoSEQ multiplex PCR, and TCRdb's table has in-frame clones only and misses some. The table lists just over 150,000 clones, 82% of them singletons. Sequences were obtained from peripheral blood. The origin of the receptors is a woman in her thirties or forties with COVID-19, enrolled during active disease. The CDR3 runs from the conserved cysteine through the conserved F or W. Each record gives: D gene, clone size, V gene, J gene, CDR3 protein, CDR3 DNA. D genes are given only for firm matches. For some rows the clone size is stated as once, few or many, or as a class when expanded; others skip it.

>NA|NA|TRBV2|TRBJ2-7
CATGGGGSYEQYF
TGTGCTACTGGGGGCGGGGGCTCCTACGAGCAGTACTTC
>NA|NA|TRBV9|TRBJ2-2
CASSVDPNGGADGELFF
TGTGCCAGCAGCGTAGATCCTAATGGAGGGGCGGACGGGGAGCTGTTTTTT
>NA|NA|TRBV15|TRBJ1-1
CATSRVNTNKEAFF
TGTGCCACCAGCAGAGTAAACACAAATAAGGAAGCTTTCTTT
>TRBD2|NA|TRBV3-1/TRBV3-2|TRBJ2-1
CASSPRPRGGAGNEQFF
TGTGCCAGCAGCCCCAGGCCCCGCGGGGGGGCCGGGAATGAGCAGTTCTTC
>NA|NA|TRBV19|TRBJ1-5
CASSSQMFGGQPQHF
TGTGCCAGTAGCTCCCAAATGTTCGGCGGTCAGCCCCAGCATTTT
>TRBD1|NA|TRBV3-1/TRBV3-2|TRBJ1-2
CASSHETGHYGYTF
TGTGCCAGCAGCCACGAGACAGGGCACTATGGCTACACCTTC
>TRBD1|NA|TRBV5-1|TRBJ1-1
CASSLKSAGQGTPFF
TGCGCCAGCAGCTTGAAGTCTGCGGGACAGGGGACACCTTTCTTT
>NA|NA|TRBV19|TRBJ2-1
CASMKGTGILGEQFF
TGTGCCAGTATGAAGGGTACAGGGATTTTGGGTGAGCAGTTCTTC
>NA|NA|TRBV30|TRBJ1-5
CAWRGQGLGQPQHF
TGTGCCTGGAGAGGCCAGGGATTGGGTCAGCCCCAGCATTTT
>NA|many|TRBV7-6|TRBJ2-1
CASSPLAGAYNEQFF
TGTGCCAGCAGCCCCCTTGCGGGGGCTTACAATGAGCAGTTCTTC
>NA|NA|TRBV11-2|TRBJ2-5
CASTKWGEQTQYF
TGTGCCAGCACCAAGTGGGGGGAACAGACCCAGTACTTC